The following is a T cell receptor beta chain sequence with its context. Its antigen is not identified. This sample was taken from a study of T cell responses to AZD1222 COVID-19 vaccine. Profiling relied on immunoSEQ multiplex PCR, and the TCRdb table lists in-frame clones only, not all of them. The sample has around 160,000 clones, roughly nine tenths seen once. General study findings and limits: Seropositive AZD1222 recipients at baseline numbered only six or seven.

The CDR3 contains 16 residues. Germline assignment: CDR1 LNHNV and CDR2 YYDKDF (reference sequence). With 1 base clipped from V and 3 bases from J, the junction kept 8 bases outside the gene matches. The TCR comes from an adult who received the AZD1222 COVID-19 vaccine. The chain uses TRBV15 and TRBJ1-2; 7 nucleotides match TRBD1. The material sequenced was peripheral blood, taken 28 days after the second AZD1222 dose. The CDR3 DNA reads TGTGCCACCAGCAGAGCTACGGGACAGAGCGACTATGGCTACACCTTC. Protein product: CATSRATGQSDYGYTF.